Below are 17 T cell receptor beta chains sequenced from a single sample in a study of blood T cell repertoires in COVID-19 (dated by TCRdb to about 2020). The library relied on the immunoSEQ multiplex PCR assay. The table comes from immuneACCESS by way of TCRdb, which keeps in-frame sequences with V and J called. Part of the clones is missing from these tables; in studies checked, under half for an unresolved V gene and the rest for unknown reasons. The sample table lists 140,000 or so clones, around nine tenths of them with a count of one. The top ten hold about 10% of the sample. Sequencing was performed on peripheral blood. The source of these receptors is a man aged 60 to 75 with active or convalescent COVID-19.

The rearrangement links TRBV30 to TRBJ1-1; 9 bases are shared with TRBD1. Per germline, CDR1 GTSNPN and CDR2 SVGIG (reference sequence). The CDR3 is 13 residues long. The junction had 2 bases not matched to a gene; V was cut back by 5 bases and J by 1 base. CDR3 residues: CAWGTGRNTEAFF. In DNA form, the CDR3 reads TGTGCCTGGGGGACAGGGAGGAACACTGAAGCTTTCTTT. Drawing the rest from reference TRBV30 and TRBJ1-1, the complete variable domain is SQTIHQWPATLVQPVGSPLSLECTVEGTSNPNLYWYRQAAGRGLQLLFYSVGIGQISSEVPQNLSASRPQDRQFILSSKKLLLSDSGFYLCAWGTGRNTEAFFGQGTRLTVV.

This clone was recorded a few times. V is TRBV6-4 and J is TRBJ1-2; D call uncertain. Germline V gene data show CDR1 as MRHNA and CDR2 as SNTAGT. The CDR3 loop spans 14 amino acids. V was cut by 0 bases and J by 2 bases, with 7 bases left in between. The CDR3 here is CASSDSTRNYGYTF. The DNA for the CDR3 is TGTGCCAGCAGTGACTCGACTAGAAACTATGGCTACACCTTC.

The V and J genes are TRBV27 and TRBJ1-1, with 11 bases lining up with TRBD1. The CDR3 is 16 residues long. The germline CDR1 and CDR2 sequences are MNHEY and SMNVEV (reference sequence). Trimming at V came to 7 bases and at J to 1 base, leaving 8 bases not matched to a gene. Here the CDR3 reads CASTIGGTGGNTEAFF. CDR3 DNA: TGTGCCAGCACCATTGGAGGGACAGGGGGGAACACTGAAGCTTTCTTT.

The genes are TRBV13 and TRBJ1-5; D uncertain. The CDR3 sequence is 14 residues long. Germline V CDR1 and CDR2: PRHDT, FYEKMQ (reference sequence). V was clipped by 5 bases and J by 8 bases, with 16 bases between them. The DNA for the CDR3 is TGTGCCAGCAGCCTCGGCCGGGTAAAAAAGCCCCAGCATTTT. Translating it yields CASSLGRVKKPQHF.

CDR3 sequence reads: CASSLGQNPNYGYTF. The DNA of the CDR3 is TGCGCCAGCAGCTTGGGACAGAACCCTAACTATGGCTACACCTTC. V is TRBV5-1 and J is TRBJ1-2; TRBD1 might be the D (5 bases). This CDR3 region has 15 residues. V was cut by 0 bases and J by 0 bases, with 9 bases left in between. In germline, CDR1 is SGHRS, CDR2 YFSETQ.

This chain links TRBV4-3 with TRBJ2-5, with 9 bases that match TRBD2. There are 15 residues in the CDR3. CDR1 and CDR2 (germline): LGHNA, YSLEER. Trimming took 3 bases from V and 4 from J; bases not matched to a gene: 6. The CDR3 reads CASSQGLAGTETQYF. The CDR3 nucleotides are TGCGCCAGCAGCCAGGGTCTAGCGGGAACAGAGACCCAGTACTTC.

The V and J genes are TRBV28 and TRBJ2-1, with 7 bases aligning to TRBD2. J was trimmed by 5 bases and V by 6 bases; bases with no gene match: 13. The V gene's germline CDR1 is MDHEN and CDR2 SYDVKM. The CDR3 has 16 amino acids. As DNA, the CDR3 is TGTGCCAGCAGGACCCAGAGGGAGGGCCGAAACAATGAGCAGTTCTTC. Its translation: CASRTQREGRNNEQFF.

This clone was seen only once. The rearrangement links TRBV28 to TRBJ1-5; 10 positions match TRBD1. CDR1 MDHEN and CDR2 SYDVKM come from the germline V gene. This CDR3 comprises 22 residues. Germline trimming cut 1 base from V and 2 bases from J; bases unmatched to any gene: 20. CDR3 sequence: CASSLFLGGRGQGPLGNQPQHF. The CDR3 coding sequence is TGTGCCAGCAGTTTATTCCTAGGGGGTCGGGGACAGGGGCCTCTGGGCAATCAGCCCCAGCATTTT. Combining the CDR3 with reference TRBV28 and TRBJ1-5 gives the whole variable domain DVKVTQSSRYLVKRTGEKVFLECVQDMDHENMFWYRQDPGLGLRLIYFSYDVKMKEKGDIPEGYSVSREKKERFSLILESASTNQTSMYLCASSLFLGGRGQGPLGNQPQHFGDGTRLSIL.

The V gene is TRBV2, the J gene TRBJ2-3; D remains unclear. Per the germline V gene, CDR1 is SNHLY and CDR2 is FYNNEI. V lost 4 bases and J lost 5, with 4 bases in between. This CDR3 comprises 11 residues. The CDR3, as DNA: TGTGCCAGCAGTGTCCTAGATACGCAGTATTTT. It is translated as CASSVLDTQYF.

This chain joins TRBV4-3 and TRBJ1-1; the D gene is possibly TRBD1 (6 bases). Germline values: CDR1 LGHNA, CDR2 YSLEER. The CDR3 sequence is 16 residues long. V was trimmed by 0 bases and J by 6 bases, leaving 17 bases between them. The CDR3 loop is CASSQEGQGLGAEAFF. The CDR3, as DNA: TGCGCCAGCAGCCAAGAGGGTCAGGGGTTGGGCGCTGAAGCTTTCTTT.

The chain joins TRBV5-6 to TRBJ2-7; 8 positions agree with TRBD1. From germline, CDR1 is SGHDT and CDR2 YYEEEE. The CDR3 sequence is 14 residues long. V lost 4 bases, J lost 1 base, and 4 bases stayed unmatched. This CDR3 is CASSPGDRSYEQYF. CDR3 DNA: TGTGCCAGCAGCCCAGGGGACAGGTCCTACGAGCAGTACTTC.

On this clone: One junction end disagrees with the germline gene, perhaps due to a read error. The chain couples TRBV3-1 (or the pseudogene TRBV3-2) to TRBJ1-1; 8 bases match TRBD1. CDR1 is LGHDT and CDR2 is YNNKEL in the germline V gene (reference sequence). This CDR3 region has 14 residues. CDR3 in DNA: TGTGCCAGCAGCCAAGGACAGGGGAACGCTGAAGCTTTCTTT. Translation: CASSQGQGNAEAFF.

This chain connects TRBV7-2 to TRBJ1-6, with D tentatively TRBD1 (5 bases). V lost 1 base, J lost 10 bases, and 14 bases lay in between. This CDR3 contains 15 residues. Per germline, CDR1 SGHTA and CDR2 FQGNSA. For the CDR3, the DNA is TGTGCCAGCAGCTTAGACGGACACGGTCCCTCACCCCTCCACTTT. As protein: CASSLDGHGPSPLHF.

The gene calls are TRBV16 and TRBJ2-2, with D hard to call. Germline-derived CDR1 and CDR2 are KGHSY and FQNENV. Trimming pared 1 base from V and 1 base from J, leaving 7 bases between. The CDR3 length is 15 residues. In nucleotides, the CDR3 is TGTGCCAGCAGCCAATTTCCAGGGAACACCGGGGAGCTGTTTTTT. This translates into CASSQFPGNTGELFF.

This rearrangement joins TRBV28 to TRBJ2-7, with D possibly being TRBD2 (5 bases). Trimming cost V 7 bases and J 6 bases, with 16 bases left between them. In germline, CDR1 is MDHEN, CDR2 SYDVKM. The CDR3 is 13 amino acids. CDR3 sequence: CASTTSGIGEQYF. The CDR3, as DNA: TGTGCCAGCACCACCTCGGGGATTGGCGAGCAGTACTTC.

This clone has more than one count but fewer than ten. This sequence joins TRBV12-3 or TRBV12-4 and TRBJ1-2; TRBD1 agrees at 7 bases. Trimming cost V 5 bases and J 5 bases; bases outside gene matches: 5. The length of the CDR3 is 13 residues. CDR3 sequence reads: CASSNRDSYGYTF. The CDR3 nucleotides read TGTGCCAGCAGTAACCGGGACAGTTATGGCTACACCTTC.

The chain employs TRBV19 and TRBJ2-7, with 8 bases identical to TRBD1. Germline lookup yields CDR1 LNHDA and CDR2 SQIVND (reference sequence). The CDR3 sequence is 14 residues long. Losses at the gene ends were 4 bases for V and 1 base for J; bases not matched to a gene: 3. CDR3 sequence (DNA): TGTGCCAGTAGTACTGGACAGGGATCCTACGAGCAGTACTTC. This codes for CASSTGQGSYEQYF.